These 26 T cell receptor beta chains originate from one sample sequenced in a study of a mutant IDH1 vaccine in newly diagnosed glioma. The repertoire was sequenced with immunoSEQ multiplex PCR; TCRdb's copy has only in-frame clones and lacks some. The data hold about 38,000 clones, with over 85% observed a single time. Time point: baseline, week 1 (first vaccination visit). Noted treatment: pre-vaccination baseline after standard-of-care therapy. The sequencing here drew on PBMCs, taken from a glioma patient treated with radiotherapy, temozolomide or both. The receptors were sampled from a man younger than 35 with glioma.

The V call is TRBV19, the J call TRBJ1-1; perhaps TRBD1 as D (5 bases). In germline, CDR1 is LNHDA, CDR2 SQIVND (reference sequence). The CDR3 totals 14 residues. Trimming took off 6 bases at V and 0 bases at J, with 11 bases between the two ends. CDR3 bases: TGTGCCAGTAGACCGAGGGGTGTGAACACTGAAGCTTTCTTT. This encodes CASRPRGVNTEAFF.

The CDR3 DNA sequence: TGTGCCTGGACAGAGGGAGGGGGCTACACCTTC. Translated: CAWTEGGGYTF. V is TRBV30 and J is TRBJ1-2; the D is unclear. V was trimmed by 4 bases and J by 8 bases, leaving 11 bases between them. Germline-derived CDR1 and CDR2 are GTSNPN and SVGIG (reference sequence). The CDR3 runs to 11 residues. Filled out from reference TRBV30 and TRBJ1-2, the complete variable domain reads SQTIHQWPATLVQPVGSPLSLECTVEGTSNPNLYWYRQAAGRGLQLLFYSVGIGQISSEVPQNLSASRPQDRQFILSSKKLLLSDSGFYLCAWTEGGGYTFGSGTRLTVV.

The V and J genes are TRBV5-4 and TRBJ1-3, with a tentative D call TRBD1 (5 bases). Germline V gene sequence: CDR1 SGHNT, CDR2 YYREEE (reference sequence). V dropped 2 bases and J dropped 0 bases, with 6 bases sitting between them. The CDR3 extends over 14 amino acids. The CDR3 coding sequence is TGTGCCAGCAGCTTCCAGGGCTCTGGAAACACCATATATTTT. Protein sequence: CASSFQGSGNTIYF.

V is TRBV27 and J is TRBJ2-3; 8 nucleotides line up with TRBD2. The CDR3 is made up of 18 amino acids. Germline CDR1 reads MNHEY; CDR2 reads SMNVEV (reference sequence). V trimming: 5 bases; J trimming: 0 bases; junction bases outside the gene matches: 13. As DNA, the CDR3 is TGTGCCAGCAGTACACCCTCCCTAGCGGGTGGGAGCACAGATACGCAGTATTTT. Amino acid sequence: CASSTPSLAGGSTDTQYF.

The J gene is TRBJ2-7, the V gene TRBV5-6; 9 nucleotides line up with TRBD2. The CDR3 contains 16 residues. Germline CDR1 and CDR2: SGHDT and YYEEEE. V lost 1 base, J lost 4 bases, and 9 bases stayed unmatched. In DNA, the CDR3 is TGTGCCAGCAGCTTGATGTGGGCTAGCGGGGCTTACGAGCAGTACTTC. Its protein product is CASSLMWASGAYEQYF.

V usage is TRBV2 and J usage is TRBJ2-7; D perhaps matches TRBD2 (6 bases). Germline V CDR1 and CDR2: SNHLY, FYNNEI. Trimming took 5 bases from V and 6 from J, leaving 17 bases between them. The CDR3 length is 14 residues. Here the CDR3 reads CASSLYPQGGEQYF. The CDR3 DNA follows: TGTGCCAGCAGTCTCTACCCTCAGGGAGGCGAGCAGTACTTC.

The chain carries TRBV6-5 and TRBJ2-7; D uncertain. Germline V lookup: CDR1 MNHEY, CDR2 SVGAGI. V was pared by 2 bases and J by 3 bases, with 11 bases between. There are 14 residues in the CDR3. Here the CDR3 reads CASSYRPVFYEQYF. The DNA for the CDR3 is TGTGCCAGCAGTTACCGACCAGTTTTCTACGAGCAGTACTTC.

This clone occurred once. The chain uses TRBV5-1 and TRBJ1-1, with TRBD1 matching over 8 bases. Trimming cost V 0 bases and J 4 bases; bases outside gene matches: 2. Per the germline V gene, CDR1 is SGHRS and CDR2 is YFSETQ. CDR3 length: 14 amino acids. This chain's CDR3 is CASSLAGGVTEAFF. The DNA of the CDR3 is TGCGCCAGCAGCTTGGCAGGGGGCGTCACTGAAGCTTTCTTT.

J is TRBJ1-1 and V is TRBV6-6, with D possibly being TRBD1 (5 bases). This CDR3 has 15 residues. Looked up from germline, CDR1 is MNHNY and CDR2 is SVGAGI (reference sequence). V dropped 0 bases and J dropped 4 bases, with 12 bases sitting between them. The CDR3 DNA sequence: TGTGCCAGCAGTTACTCGACCAGGGAGGGCACTGAAGCTTTCTTT. Translation gives CASSYSTREGTEAFF.

This chain joins TRBV7-9 and TRBJ1-2, with 10 bases fitting TRBD1. V trimming: 1 base; J trimming: 7 bases; junction bases outside the gene matches: 3. The CDR3 length is 14 residues. Per germline, CDR1 SEHNR and CDR2 FQNEAQ (reference sequence). For the CDR3, the DNA is TGTGCCAGCAGCTTAGACGGGACAGGGGTTGGCTACACCTTC. Encoded protein: CASSLDGTGVGYTF.

The chain couples TRBV7-9 to TRBJ1-1; 10 nucleotides align to TRBD1. Germline CDR1 and CDR2: SEHNR and FQNEAQ (reference sequence). This CDR3 is built from 16 residues. V shed 2 bases, J shed 0 bases, and the junction held 3 bases outside the gene matches. The DNA of the CDR3 is TGTGCCAGCAGCTTACGGGACAGGGGTCTGAACACTGAAGCTTTCTTT. Translation: CASSLRDRGLNTEAFF.

This chain uses TRBV5-1 with TRBJ2-1, with 8 bases that match TRBD1. The trim removed 4 bases at V and 2 bases at J, leaving 2 bases unmatched. This CDR3 comprises 14 residues. The germline V gene has CDR1 SGHRS and CDR2 YFSETQ. The CDR3: CASSVGQAYNEQFF. DNA for the CDR3: TGCGCCAGCAGCGTGGGACAGGCCTACAATGAGCAGTTCTTC.

V gene TRBV5-6 combines with J gene TRBJ1-1; 9 nucleotides match TRBD1. After removal of 4 bases from V and 3 bases from J, the junction contained 4 bases not matched to a gene. The germline CDR1 and CDR2 sequences are SGHDT and YYEEEE. This CDR3 has 14 amino acids. The CDR3 is CASSAGQGDTEAFF. DNA of the CDR3: TGTGCCAGCAGCGCGGGACAGGGAGACACTGAAGCTTTCTTT. The whole variable domain, remainder taken from reference TRBV5-6 and TRBJ1-1, is DAGVTQSPTHLIKTRGQQVTLRCSPKSGHDTVSWYQQALGQGPQFIFQYYEEEERQRGNFPDRFSGHQFPNYSSELNVNALLLGDSALYLCASSAGQGDTEAFFGQGTRLTVV.

The V gene is TRBV4-2, the J gene TRBJ2-3; 9 nucleotides agree with TRBD1. The CDR3 sequence is 14 residues long. V was clipped by 4 bases and J by 4 bases; unmatched bases: 3. Germline V lookup: CDR1 LGHNA, CDR2 YNFKEQ. The DNA of the CDR3 is TGTGCCAGCAGCCCCGGACAGGGGTCAGATACGCAGTATTTT. Translating gives CASSPGQGSDTQYF.

This chain connects TRBV4-3 to TRBJ2-1; D remains unclear. V dropped 0 bases and J dropped 6 bases, with 12 bases sitting between them. There are 15 residues in the CDR3. Germline CDR1 reads LGHNA; CDR2 reads YSLEER. The CDR3 protein is CASSQDQHRRNEQFF. The CDR3, as DNA: TGCGCCAGCAGCCAAGATCAACACCGGCGCAATGAGCAGTTCTTC.

This chain uses TRBV25-1 with TRBJ2-3; 15 nucleotides agree with TRBD2. The CDR3 covers 14 residues. With 3 bases clipped from V and 8 bases from J, the junction kept 0 bases outside the gene matches. Germline V gene data show CDR1 as MGHDK and CDR2 as SYGVNS. This CDR3 reads CASSEGLAGGTQYF. CDR3 in DNA: TGTGCCAGCAGTGAGGGACTAGCGGGAGGTACGCAGTATTTT.

This chain uses TRBV4-3 with TRBJ2-7; D is possibly TRBD2 (6 bases). CDR1 LGHNA and CDR2 YSLEER come from the germline V gene. Trimming took off 2 bases at V and 3 bases at J, with 8 bases between the two ends. The CDR3 runs 13 residues. DNA of the CDR3: TGCGCCAGCAGCCAACAGGGAGGCTACGAGCAGTACTTC. The encoded protein is CASSQQGGYEQYF.

The CDR3 protein is CASSLGSSGVTEAFF. CDR3 nucleotide sequence: TGTGCCAGCAGCTTAGGGAGTTCAGGGGTCACTGAAGCTTTCTTT. The gene calls are TRBV7-9 and TRBJ1-1; TRBD1 might be the D (6 bases). V was shortened by 1 base and J by 4 bases, with 13 bases between the two germline ends. Germline values: CDR1 SEHNR, CDR2 FQNEAQ (reference sequence). This CDR3 is built from 15 residues.

As to this clone: The junction departs from germline at one end; a sequencing error may be responsible. This chain uses TRBV30 with TRBJ1-1, with D perhaps matching TRBD1 (5 bases). Germline-derived CDR1 and CDR2 are GTSNPN and SVGIG (reference sequence). CDR3 length: 11 amino acids. The CDR3 coding sequence is TGTGCCTGGATCCCTGGGACTGAGGCTTTCTTT. This codes for CAWIPGTEAFF.

J is TRBJ2-3 and V is TRBV6-5; tentatively, D is TRBD1 (5 bases). V shed 0 bases and J shed 5 bases, with 12 bases lying between them. This CDR3 spans 15 amino acids. CDR1 and CDR2 from the germline V gene are MNHEY and SVGAGI. The CDR3 DNA reads as TGTGCCAGCAGTTACTCGCCCCAGGGCGGAGATACGCAGTATTTT. Encoded protein: CASSYSPQGGDTQYF.

V gene TRBV28 combines with J gene TRBJ2-2; D is perhaps TRBD1 (6 bases). CDR3 length equals 14 residues. The ends were cut back, 5 bases at V and 7 bases at J, with 14 bases in the middle. Germline V gene data show CDR1 as MDHEN and CDR2 as SYDVKM. CDR3 in amino acids: CASSPSRGIGELFF. CDR3 nucleotides: TGTGCCAGCAGTCCGTCTAGGGGGATCGGGGAGCTGTTTTTT.

J is TRBJ1-1 and V is TRBV5-4; 8 bases are a match to TRBD1. Germline loops: CDR1 SGHNT, CDR2 YYREEE (reference sequence). CDR3 length equals 12 residues. After removal of 4 bases from V and 11 bases from J, the junction contained 7 bases not matched to a gene. This CDR3 is CASSKDRVKAFF. Here the CDR3 DNA reads TGTGCCAGCAGCAAGGACAGGGTAAAGGCTTTCTTT.

The CDR3 sequence is CASSYSGDSYGYTF. CDR3 nucleotides: TGTGCCAGCAGTTACTCTGGAGATTCCTATGGCTACACCTTC. This chain connects TRBV6-6 to TRBJ1-2; D gene unclear. Per the germline V gene, CDR1 is MNHNY and CDR2 is SVGAGI (reference sequence). The length of the CDR3 is 14 residues. Deletions cut 0 bases from V and 4 bases from J, with 9 bases between.

The chain combines TRBV19 with TRBJ2-5; 9 nucleotides align to TRBD1. From germline, CDR1 is LNHDA and CDR2 SQIVND (reference sequence). V shed 4 bases, J shed 5 bases, and the junction held 8 bases outside the gene matches. This CDR3 is 15 amino acids long. This chain's CDR3 is CASSTGTGWGETQYF. The CDR3 nucleotides read TGTGCCAGTAGTACAGGGACAGGGTGGGGGGAGACCCAGTACTTC.

V gene TRBV19 combines with J gene TRBJ2-2; 10 bases are shared with TRBD1. The germline CDR1 and CDR2 sequences are LNHDA and SQIVND (reference sequence). With 7 bases clipped from V and 4 bases from J, the junction kept 3 bases outside the gene matches. There are 14 residues in the CDR3. The CDR3: CASMWTGGTGELFF. CDR3 DNA sequence: TGTGCCAGTATGTGGACAGGGGGCACCGGGGAGCTGTTTTTT.

This clone is deemed hyperexpanded. This sequence joins TRBV19 and TRBJ1-1; TRBD1 matches 11 bases. Germline loops: CDR1 LNHDA, CDR2 SQIVND (reference sequence). This CDR3 comprises 17 residues. Trimming at V came to 0 bases and at J to 0 bases, leaving 3 bases not matched to a gene. The CDR3 is CASSIDWTGGMNTEAFF. CDR3 bases: TGTGCCAGTAGTATAGACTGGACAGGGGGCATGAACACTGAAGCTTTCTTT.